The rows below give T cell receptor beta chains drawn from one sample of a study of blood T cell repertoires in COVID-19. Some clones are missing from TCRdb's copy, which holds only in-frame ones; the method was immunoSEQ multiplex PCR. The sample has over 15,000 clones, around 73% seen once; the top ten hold approximately 22%. Sequences were obtained from peripheral blood. The receptors were gathered from a man in his fifties or sixties with active or convalescent COVID-19. The CDR3 runs from the conserved cysteine through the conserved F or W. The D gene is left open where the match is weak. Only some rows state a clone size, as once, few, many or a class for expanded clones.

clone_size: NA; j_call: TRBJ2-6; v_call: TRBV2; d_call: NA; cdr3_nt: TGTGCCAGCAGTGGACGGGCTGGGGCCAACGTCCTGACTTTC; cdr3_aa: CASSGRAGANVLTF
clone_size: few; j_call: TRBJ1-3; v_call: TRBV30; d_call: NA; cdr3_nt: TGTGCCTGGAAAAAGGGGGCTGGAAACACCATATATTTT; cdr3_aa: CAWKKGAGNTIYF
clone_size: NA; j_call: TRBJ2-2; v_call: TRBV5-1; d_call: TRBD1; cdr3_nt: TGCGCCAGCAGCCAAACGCAGGGGGCGAACACCGGGGAGCTGTTTTTT; cdr3_aa: CASSQTQGANTGELFF
clone_size: few; j_call: TRBJ2-7; v_call: TRBV6-2/TRBV6-3; d_call: TRBD2; cdr3_nt: TGTGCCAGCAGTGAGACGGGACTAGCCCCCTACGAGCAGTACTTC; cdr3_aa: CASSETGLAPYEQYF
clone_size: NA; j_call: TRBJ2-6; v_call: TRBV19; d_call: TRBD1; cdr3_nt: TGTGCCAGTAGTAAGGGTTTCGCGCCGGGACAGAGCTCTGGGGCCAACGTCCTGACTTTC; cdr3_aa: CASSKGFAPGQSSGANVLTF
clone_size: NA; j_call: TRBJ2-3; v_call: TRBV6-4; d_call: TRBD2; cdr3_nt: TGTGCCAGCAGTGACGGGACTAGCGGGGCAGATACGCAGTATTTT; cdr3_aa: CASSDGTSGADTQYF
clone_size: NA; j_call: TRBJ2-7; v_call: TRBV19; d_call: TRBD1; cdr3_nt: TGTGCCAGTAGTCTTACCGAGGGGGCTCCATACTTC; cdr3_aa: CASSLTEGAPYF
clone_size: once; j_call: TRBJ2-1; v_call: TRBV2; d_call: TRBD2; cdr3_nt: TGTGCCAGCGAGGTTGGGACTAGCGGGATGGGGGGAGAGCAGTTCTTC; cdr3_aa: CASEVGTSGMGGEQFF
clone_size: NA; j_call: TRBJ2-1; v_call: TRBV30; d_call: NA; cdr3_nt: TGTGCCTGGAGTCCCCGGACTTTTTCCTACAATGAGCAGTTCTTC; cdr3_aa: CAWSPRTFSYNEQFF
clone_size: NA; j_call: TRBJ1-2; v_call: TRBV6-1; d_call: NA; cdr3_nt: TGTGCCAGCAGTGAAGGCAGGGGTATGGGCTACACCTTC; cdr3_aa: CASSEGRGMGYTF
clone_size: few; j_call: TRBJ2-7; v_call: TRBV6-2/TRBV6-3; d_call: TRBD2; cdr3_nt: TGTGCCAGCAGCCCCCTAGCGGGGTCAACCTACGAGCAGTACTTC; cdr3_aa: CASSPLAGSTYEQYF
clone_size: once; j_call: TRBJ1-2; v_call: TRBV5-1; d_call: TRBD1; cdr3_nt: TGCGCCAGCAGCTTGTCCGGGACAGGGGGGAGCTACACCTTC; cdr3_aa: CASSLSGTGGSYTF
clone_size: NA; j_call: TRBJ2-3; v_call: TRBV12-5; d_call: TRBD1; cdr3_nt: TGTGCTAGTGGTTTGGGACAGGGGGCAGATACGCAGTATTTT; cdr3_aa: CASGLGQGADTQYF
clone_size: NA; j_call: TRBJ2-7; v_call: TRBV2; d_call: TRBD1; cdr3_nt: TGTGCCAGCAGTGAAGCGATGGCAGGGGGCTACGAGCAGTACTTC; cdr3_aa: CASSEAMAGGYEQYF
clone_size: NA; j_call: TRBJ2-7; v_call: TRBV5-4; d_call: TRBD2; cdr3_nt: TGTGCCAGCAGCTTGCGGGGGGGCATCTACGAGCAGTACTTC; cdr3_aa: CASSLRGGIYEQYF
clone_size: NA; j_call: TRBJ2-1; v_call: TRBV2; d_call: NA; cdr3_nt: TGTGCCAGCGGAGGGTTCAATGAGCAGTTCTTC; cdr3_aa: CASGGFNEQFF
clone_size: NA; j_call: TRBJ2-5; v_call: TRBV7-2; d_call: TRBD2; cdr3_nt: TGTGCCAGCAGCTTGACGAGCGGGGGGGCCTCGGAGACCCAGTACTTC; cdr3_aa: CASSLTSGGASETQYF
clone_size: NA; j_call: TRBJ1-1; v_call: TRBV6-5; d_call: TRBD1; cdr3_nt: TGTGCCAGCAGCTCCGACAGGGTGGTGGCTTTCTTT; cdr3_aa: CASSSDRVVAFF
clone_size: NA; j_call: TRBJ1-2; v_call: TRBV7-9; d_call: TRBD1; cdr3_nt: TGTGCCAGCAGCTTAGGTGGACAGGGTACTGGCTACACCTTC; cdr3_aa: CASSLGGQGTGYTF
clone_size: once; j_call: TRBJ1-5; v_call: TRBV2; d_call: TRBD1; cdr3_nt: TGTGCCAGCAGTGATGTAGGGGGCGGCAATCAGCCCCAGCATTTT; cdr3_aa: CASSDVGGGNQPQHF
clone_size: few; j_call: TRBJ1-1; v_call: TRBV5-1; d_call: TRBD1; cdr3_nt: TGCGCCAGCAGCACGGGACAGGAGGACACTGAAGCTTTCTTT; cdr3_aa: CASSTGQEDTEAFF
clone_size: NA; j_call: TRBJ2-4; v_call: TRBV9; d_call: NA; cdr3_nt: TGTGCCAGCAGCGTAGGAGGGTATAGGGAGACACAAAACATTCAGTACTTC; cdr3_aa: CASSVGGYRETQNIQYF
clone_size: NA; j_call: TRBJ1-1; v_call: TRBV7-2; d_call: NA; cdr3_nt: TGTGCCAGCAGCTCGGCGGGGAGGGGACACACTGAAGCTTTCTTT; cdr3_aa: CASSSAGRGHTEAFF
clone_size: few; j_call: TRBJ1-2; v_call: TRBV5-6; d_call: NA; cdr3_nt: TGTGCCAGCAGCTCATGGGCGACAAATTATGGCTACACCTTC; cdr3_aa: CASSSWATNYGYTF
clone_size: NA; j_call: TRBJ2-7; v_call: TRBV6-5; d_call: NA; cdr3_nt: TGTGCCAGCAGTCCTCCTAGTGTCTACGAGCAGTACTTC; cdr3_aa: CASSPPSVYEQYF
clone_size: NA; j_call: TRBJ2-7; v_call: TRBV6-6; d_call: NA; cdr3_nt: TGTGCCAGCAGCCCTCCCCTGACAGGTTCTTACGAGCAGTACTTC; cdr3_aa: CASSPPLTGSYEQYF
clone_size: NA; j_call: TRBJ2-7; v_call: TRBV30; d_call: TRBD1; cdr3_nt: TGTGCCTGGAGTAGCACAGGGGAACGCGAGCAGTACTTC; cdr3_aa: CAWSSTGEREQYF
clone_size: NA; j_call: TRBJ1-1; v_call: TRBV29-1; d_call: TRBD1; cdr3_nt: TGCAGCGTTGGGGACAGGGGTTTCACTGAAGCTTTCTTT; cdr3_aa: CSVGDRGFTEAFF
clone_size: few; j_call: TRBJ1-5; v_call: TRBV6-5; d_call: TRBD1; cdr3_nt: TGTGCCAGCAGAGAGACAGGGGACAGCAATCAGCCCCAGCATTTT; cdr3_aa: CASRETGDSNQPQHF
clone_size: NA; j_call: TRBJ1-2; v_call: TRBV12-3/TRBV12-4; d_call: NA; cdr3_nt: TGTGCCAGCAGTTTTTGGCTCTATGGCTACACCTTC; cdr3_aa: CASSFWLYGYTF
clone_size: NA; j_call: TRBJ2-1; v_call: TRBV2; d_call: NA; cdr3_nt: TGTGCCAGCATGGGAGAGTCCTACAATGAGCAGTTCTTC; cdr3_aa: CASMGESYNEQFF
clone_size: NA; j_call: TRBJ1-2; v_call: TRBV5-5; d_call: NA; cdr3_nt: TGTGCCAGCAGCCGGCCGCTACTAGACCTTGGCTACACCTTC; cdr3_aa: CASSRPLLDLGYTF
clone_size: NA; j_call: TRBJ1-6; v_call: TRBV5-4; d_call: TRBD1; cdr3_nt: TGTGCCAGCACCCTGTCGGACAGGGGAAATTCACCCCTCCACTTT; cdr3_aa: CASTLSDRGNSPLHF
clone_size: NA; j_call: TRBJ1-3; v_call: TRBV7-9; d_call: TRBD1; cdr3_nt: TGTGCCAGCAGCTCAGACAGGGAATCTGGAAACACCATATATTTT; cdr3_aa: CASSSDRESGNTIYF
clone_size: NA; j_call: TRBJ1-4; v_call: TRBV9; d_call: NA; cdr3_nt: TGTGCCAGCAGCGCCGGGGTTAGGGCTAATGAAAAACTGTTTTTT; cdr3_aa: CASSAGVRANEKLFF
clone_size: NA; j_call: TRBJ2-3; v_call: TRBV5-8; d_call: NA; cdr3_nt: TGTGCCAGCAGCTCCTCTTGGACAATAAATACGCAGTATTTT; cdr3_aa: CASSSSWTINTQYF
clone_size: NA; j_call: TRBJ2-1; v_call: TRBV24-1; d_call: TRBD2; cdr3_nt: TGTGCCACCAGGACTAGCTCCTGGGGGGGTGAGCAGTTCTTC; cdr3_aa: CATRTSSWGGEQFF